This TCR beta chain was obtained from a study of T cells in Graves' hyperthyroidism and ophthalmopathy. This clonotype has ten or more counts. Its antigen is unknown. General study results and limits: Ophthalmopathy could be told apart from stable hyperthyroidism with a 13 V-J model.

Deletions cut 4 bases from V and 1 base from J, with 7 bases between. The CDR3 is 13 residues long. Germline V gives CDR1 LNHDA, CDR2 SQIVND (reference sequence). TCR beta CDR3 region amplification was performed from RNA transcripts. First-round RT-PCR with HTBI primers amplified the TCR CDR3 region. MiXCR was run by TCRdb on the multiplex PCR reads, yielding one entry per CDR3 protein. Among approximately 630,000 distinct CDR3 sequences listed, under 20% were seen once. This sequence joins TRBV19 and TRBJ1-1; unclear D gene. The clonotype was recovered from a woman in her 30s with Graves' hyperthyroidism. Sequencing was performed on blood. CDR3 bases: TGTGCCAGTAGTAAAGTTACGAACACTGAAGCTTTCTTT. Protein product: CASSKVTNTEAFF.